These T cell receptor beta chains were read from a single sample in a study of T-cell memory formation after mild COVID-19. TCRdb re-called the 5' RACE reads with MiXCR, one entry per CDR3 protein. Counted here are 250,000 to 350,000 distinct CDR3 sequences, around 15% occurring once; the ten biggest clones make up around a fifth. Sequencing was done on a sample of PBMCs or a T cell subset sorted from them (not recorded which). The origin of the receptors is a man in his late teens or twenties who had mild COVID-19 (a few samples of this study predate the infection). Cell type and time point are not known. Each CDR3 is given with its conserved first and last residue. Fields, in order: clone size, V gene, J gene, D gene, CDR3 protein, CDR3 DNA. A D gene is named only where the DNA matches it firmly. Rows may omit the clone size; those that give it use once, few, many or a size class.

>few|TRBV5-1|TRBJ1-2|NA
CASSLEARNYGYTF
TGCGCCAGCAGCTTGGAAGCCAGAAACTATGGCTACACCTTC
>NA|TRBV7-2|TRBJ1-6|NA
CASSSYTGMASPLHF
TGTGCCAGCAGCTCGTACACAGGGATGGCTTCACCCCTCCACTTT
>NA|TRBV12-3/TRBV12-4|TRBJ2-7|TRBD1
CASSRNRGREQYF
TGTGCCAGCAGCAGGAACAGGGGGCGCGAGCAGTACTTC
>once|TRBV20-1|TRBJ2-3|TRBD1
CSAVRQGTDTQYF
TGCAGTGCCGTCCGACAGGGGACAGATACGCAGTATTTT
>NA|TRBV7-9|TRBJ1-2|TRBD1
CASSPDRYYGYTF
TGTGCCAGCAGCCCGGACAGGTACTATGGCTACACCTTC
>few|TRBV7-9|TRBJ2-3|NA
CASSLGVGPDTQYF
TGTGCCAGCAGCTTAGGGGTGGGCCCAGATACGCAGTATTTT
>NA|TRBV4-1|TRBJ1-2|NA
CASSQLTSRPGYTF
TGCGCCAGCAGCCAACTGACATCCCGCCCGGGCTACACCTTC
>many|TRBV24-1|TRBJ2-1|NA
CATGDRSSYNEQFF
TGTGCCACCGGGGACCGCAGCTCCTACAATGAGCAGTTCTTC
>NA|TRBV7-2|TRBJ2-1|TRBD2
CASSLPGRGRYEQFF
TGTGCCAGCAGCTTGCCTGGGCGGGGGAGGTATGAGCAGTTCTTC
>few|TRBV3-1|TRBJ2-5|TRBD2
CASSPPSGGARETQYF
TGTGCCAGCAGCCCTCCTAGCGGGGGGGCCAGAGAGACCCAGTACTTC
>many|TRBV4-1|TRBJ2-3|NA
CASMTPGDTQYF
TGCGCCAGCATGACACCGGGGGATACGCAGTATTTT
>few|TRBV9|TRBJ2-3|TRBD2
CASSVDPSGGADTQYF
TGTGCCAGCAGCGTAGACCCTAGCGGGGGGGCAGATACGCAGTATTTT
>few|TRBV29-1|TRBJ1-1|NA
CSSSEGGGTEAFF
TGCAGCTCCTCGGAGGGGGGGGGCACTGAAGCTTTCTTT
>NA|TRBV7-2|TRBJ2-3|NA
CASSLAGHRTDTQYF
TGTGCCAGCAGCTTAGCCGGCCACCGCACAGATACGCAGTATTTT
>few|TRBV29-1|TRBJ2-2|TRBD1
CSADQGAGELFF
TGCAGCGCCGACCAGGGGGCCGGGGAGCTGTTTTTT
>many|TRBV7-6|TRBJ2-3|NA
CASSLVVESQGDTQYF
TGTGCCAGCAGCTTAGTGGTCGAGTCGCAAGGCGATACGCAGTATTTT
>NA|TRBV4-3|TRBJ2-7|TRBD1
CASSTIDRGSDEQYF
TGCGCCAGCAGCACCATCGACAGGGGTTCCGACGAGCAGTACTTC
>few|TRBV9|TRBJ2-7|TRBD2
CASSVLGLAGDYEQYF
TGTGCCAGCAGCGTCCTCGGACTAGCGGGGGATTACGAGCAGTACTTC
>NA|TRBV20-1|TRBJ2-1|TRBD1
CSASGTGVPNNEQFF
TGCAGTGCTAGTGGGACAGGGGTTCCCAACAATGAGCAGTTCTTC
>NA|TRBV20-1|TRBJ2-4|NA
CSGQLGAKNIQYF
TGCAGTGGCCAGCTGGGGGCCAAAAACATTCAGTACTTC
>NA|TRBV24-1|TRBJ1-2|NA
CATSDFSENYGYTF
TGTGCCACCAGTGATTTTTCAGAAAACTATGGCTACACCTTC
>NA|TRBV4-1|TRBJ1-2|NA
CASSLRGTARWGYTF
TGCGCCAGCAGCCTCAGAGGGACGGCTCGCTGGGGCTACACCTTC
>NA|TRBV6-5|TRBJ2-1|NA
CASSLRPGNEQFF
TGTGCCAGCAGCCTTCGACCGGGGAATGAGCAGTTCTTC
>few|TRBV12-3/TRBV12-4|TRBJ2-7|NA
CASSFRGDYEQYF
TGTGCCAGCAGTTTTAGGGGGGACTACGAGCAGTACTTC
>many|TRBV4-3|TRBJ2-3|TRBD2
CASSQILAGVTDTQYF
TGCGCCAGCAGCCAAATCCTAGCGGGGGTCACAGATACGCAGTATTTT
>NA|TRBV7-6|TRBJ2-3|TRBD2
CASSFPDSGGEDTQYF
TGTGCCAGCAGCTTCCCCGATAGCGGGGGAGAAGATACGCAGTATTTT
>NA|TRBV7-9|TRBJ2-1|NA
CASSTRDGKREQFF
TGTGCCAGCAGCACACGGGACGGAAAGCGTGAGCAGTTCTTC
>few|TRBV28|TRBJ1-3|NA
CASSLTDSGNTIYF
TGTGCCAGCAGTCTAACGGACTCTGGAAACACCATATATTTT
>NA|TRBV12-3/TRBV12-4|TRBJ2-7|NA
CASSPGLGAYEQYF
TGTGCCAGCAGCCCCGGGTTGGGGGCCTACGAGCAGTACTTC
>many|TRBV5-1|TRBJ1-2|NA
CASSLDSGGYYGYTF
TGCGCCAGCAGCCTGGACAGTGGAGGATATTATGGCTACACCTTC
>NA|TRBV11-2|TRBJ2-5|NA
CASSYYALTGGTQYF
TGTGCCAGCAGCTATTATGCGCTGACTGGGGGGACCCAGTACTTC
>NA|TRBV5-6|TRBJ2-3|NA
CASSLGGFARDTQYF
TGTGCCAGCAGCTTGGGGGGGTTCGCTAGAGATACGCAGTATTTT
>few|TRBV10-3|TRBJ2-7|TRBD1
CAISPRTGWHEQYF
TGTGCCATCAGCCCACGGACAGGGTGGCACGAGCAGTACTTC